A selection of T cell receptor beta chains follows, all from one sample in a study of cytotoxic CD8 clonotypes in ibrutinib-treated CLL. TCRdb keeps only in-frame clones here, not all; method: immunoSEQ multiplex PCR. The sample carries about 49,000 clones, approximately 69% recorded once. The source material was PBMCs, sampled after 12 months of ibrutinib treatment. Every receptor here comes from a human donor with chronic lymphocytic leukemia. Both conserved end residues are part of each CDR3. D genes are given only for firm matches. Rows may omit the clone size; those that give it use once, few, many or a size class.

>TRBD1|TRBV5-6|TRBJ1-4|-
TGTGCCAGCAGCAGAACGGACAGGGAAAAACTGTTTTTT
CASSRTDREKLFF
>-|TRBV7-8|TRBJ1-6|few
TGTGCCAGCAGCCTCCGCGGGGGGAGAAGTTCACCCCTCCACTTT
CASSLRGGRSSPLHF
>-|TRBV6-5|TRBJ1-6|-
TGTGCCAGCAGTAGACAGGACTATAATTCACCCCTCCACTTT
CASSRQDYNSPLHF
>-|TRBV2|TRBJ2-7|few
TGTGCCAGCAGTGAACAGAGAACCTACGAGCAGTACTTC
CASSEQRTYEQYF
>-|TRBV6-5|TRBJ1-5|-
TGTGCCAGCAGTTACGGGCGGAATCGTCAGCCCCAGCATTTT
CASSYGRNRQPQHF
>TRBD2|TRBV5-1|TRBJ2-1|-
TGCGCCAGCAGCGTAGGGACTAGCGGGGCGTTCGTCGATGAGCAGTTCTTC
CASSVGTSGAFVDEQFF
>TRBD2|TRBV7-2|TRBJ2-3|few
TGTGCCAGCAGCCCAAGACTAGCGGGGGCGATAGATACGCAGTATTTT
CASSPRLAGAIDTQYF
>TRBD1|TRBV9|TRBJ2-3|-
TGTGCCAGCAGCGCCATGGTAGCGGGGACAGGGGGCTCAGATACGCAGTATTTT
CASSAMVAGTGGSDTQYF
>-|TRBV7-7|TRBJ1-4|-
TGTGCTAGCAGCCAACGGGACTCGAGGGAAAAACTGTTTTTT
CASSQRDSREKLFF
>TRBD2|TRBV6-5|TRBJ2-5|once
TGTGCCAGCCCGGGACTAGATGGTGGAGAGACCCAGTACTTC
CASPGLDGGETQYF
>-|TRBV10-2|TRBJ2-7|-
TGCGCCAGCAGTAGTAGACAGTTCTACGAGCAGTACTTC
CASSSRQFYEQYF
>TRBD1|TRBV5-4|TRBJ2-3|-
TGTGCCAGCAGCTTTTATAGCCCGGGACAGGGAGATACGCAGTATTTT
CASSFYSPGQGDTQYF
>-|TRBV12-1|TRBJ1-2|-
TGTGCCAGCAGCCGGGACATCGGAGCTAGTCATGGCTATGGCTACACCTTC
CASSRDIGASHGYGYTF
>-|TRBV7-7|TRBJ2-5|-
TGTGCTAGCAGCTTGGGCCAGGGAGAGACCCAGTACTTC
CASSLGQGETQYF
>TRBD1|TRBV5-1|TRBJ2-7|-
TGCGCCAGCAGGCCGGGACAGGGGTTCAACGAGCAGTACTTC
CASRPGQGFNEQYF
>TRBD1|TRBV11-3|TRBJ2-1|-
TGTGCCAGCAGCCTTGGACAGGGCGAGCAGTTCTTC
CASSLGQGEQFF
>-|TRBV20-1|TRBJ1-1|-
TGCAGTGAAGACAGAGGGGCTGAAGCTTTCTTT
CSEDRGAEAFF
>TRBD1|TRBV19|TRBJ2-3|-
TGTGCCAGTAGTTCACCCGGGACAGGGACCACAGATACGCAGTATTTT
CASSSPGTGTTDTQYF
>-|TRBV5-6|TRBJ1-5|-
TGTGCCAGCAGCCCAGATCTAGGGGAAAAGGGTATCGTATATCAGCCCCAGCATTTT
CASSPDLGEKGIVYQPQHF
>-|TRBV4-1|TRBJ2-7|medium-sized
TGCGCCAGCAGCCAGTGGGGCGGCTACGAGCAGTACTTC
CASSQWGGYEQYF
>-|TRBV30|TRBJ1-5|-
TGTGCCTGGAGTCGGGGCCCGGGGGGGCCCCAGCATTTT
CAWSRGPGGPQHF
>-|TRBV25-1|TRBJ1-2|-
TGTGCCAGCAGTGAAGTAGGAGATGGCTACACCTTC
CASSEVGDGYTF
>TRBD2|TRBV9|TRBJ2-1|-
TGTGCCAGCAGCGGGCGGGGGGGCTCCTACAATGAGCAGTTCTTC
CASSGRGGSYNEQFF
>-|TRBV7-9|TRBJ2-3|once
TGTGCCAGCAGCTTAGGTTCTGGGGTCGATACGCAGTATTTT
CASSLGSGVDTQYF
>-|TRBV6-1|TRBJ1-1|-
TGTGCCAGCAGTGAACGGGTAGAAGCTTTCTTT
CASSERVEAFF
>TRBD1|TRBV9|TRBJ1-2|-
TGTGCCAGCAGCGGAGGAGGGCAGGGGGCGCAGTGGTATGGCTACACCTTC
CASSGGGQGAQWYGYTF
>TRBD1|TRBV29-1|TRBJ1-5|few
TGCAGCGTTGGACCAGGGGGCAGCAATCAGCCCCAGCATTTT
CSVGPGGSNQPQHF
>TRBD1|TRBV2|TRBJ1-5|-
TGTGCCAGCAGTGAAGGGACAGGGGGTTTTGGACAGCCCCAGCATTTT
CASSEGTGGFGQPQHF
>TRBD1|TRBV27|TRBJ2-7|-
TGTGCCAGCAGTCCAATCCCCAACAGGGGCGGTAGGTACGAGCAGTACTTC
CASSPIPNRGGRYEQYF
>TRBD1|TRBV7-6|TRBJ2-7|-
TGTGCCAGCAGCTCCGGGACAGGGGGCTCCTACGAGCAGTACTTC
CASSSGTGGSYEQYF
>-|TRBV6-1|TRBJ2-3|-
TGTGCCAGCAGTGAGGGGCTTGGCACAGATACGCAGTATTTT
CASSEGLGTDTQYF
>-|TRBV10-3|TRBJ2-1|-
TGTGCCATCGTCAGGACAGAGGCCTACAATGAGCAGTTCTTC
CAIVRTEAYNEQFF
>-|TRBV4-1|TRBJ1-2|few
TGCGCCAGCAGCCAAGTTCGGGGGTATGGCTACACCTTC
CASSQVRGYGYTF
>TRBD2|TRBV29-1|TRBJ2-3|-
TGCAGCGTCCAGACTAGCGGGGGGGCTCCGGCAGATACGCAGTATTTT
CSVQTSGGAPADTQYF
>-|TRBV7-9|TRBJ1-5|few
TGTGCCAGCAGCTTAGGTCCAGGTCAGCCCCAGCATTTT
CASSLGPGQPQHF